This T cell receptor beta chain was captured by sequencing in a study of glioma-infiltrating T cells after dendritic cell vaccination. Study background: Patients had newly diagnosed or recurrent glioblastoma and received dendritic cell vaccines. Autologous tumor lysate-pulsed dendritic cell vaccination was given between about 2003 and 2013.

Germline CDR1 reads LNHDA; CDR2 reads SQIVND (reference sequence). This CDR3 region has 18 residues. V was clipped by 7 bases and J by 3 bases; unmatched bases: 14. The immunoSEQ assay amplified TCRB CDR3 from up to 2 ug DNA. Primers: 60 V beta forward and 13 J beta reverse. Clones were read by immunoSEQ multiplex PCR, and TCRdb kept only the in-frame ones, dropping some. The repertoire holds about 50,000 clones, 89% seen once, with around 5% in the top ten. Time point reported: after dendritic cell vaccination, including at tumor progression/relapse. This chain joins TRBV19 and TRBJ2-2; 10 nucleotides match TRBD2. The receptor was derived from a human donor with glioblastoma. The material sequenced was blood, taken after dendritic cell vaccination. The CDR3 coding sequence is TGTGCCAGTAACAATCCCAGCGGGAGGGTGAGGGACACCGGGGAGCTGTTTTTT. This translates into CASNNPSGRVRDTGELFF.